A single sample is the source of the 10 T cell receptor beta chains below, sequenced in a study of OX40 agonist ivuxolimab in advanced cancers. Some clones are missing from TCRdb's copy, which holds only in-frame ones; the method was immunoSEQ multiplex PCR. Of tens of thousands of clones listed, about 91% are singletons. Sequenced material: CD4+ or CD8+ T cells sorted from blood, taken in a trial of the OX40 agonist ivuxolimab. These receptors were taken from an adult with an advanced solid tumor such as melanoma, head and neck, liver or kidney cancer.

The rearrangement links TRBV4-3 to TRBJ2-1; TRBD2 matches 9 bases. V gave up 1 base and J gave up 4 bases; unmatched junction bases: 5. The germline CDR1 and CDR2 sequences are LGHNA and YSLEER. The length of the CDR3 is 16 residues. The DNA for the CDR3 is TGCGCCAGCAGCCAAGGGATAGCGGGAGTGTACAATGAGCAGTTCTTC. Translating gives CASSQGIAGVYNEQFF.

J is TRBJ1-1 and V is TRBV28; tentative D call: TRBD1 (6 bases). The V end was cut by 2 bases, the J end by 6 bases, with 16 bases between. Per the germline V gene, CDR1 is MDHEN and CDR2 is SYDVKM. The CDR3 has 15 amino acids. CDR3 loop: CASSLGPSGAAEAFF. The CDR3 region has the DNA TGTGCCAGCAGTTTAGGTCCCTCAGGGGCGGCTGAAGCTTTCTTT. The variable domain in full, with the rest retrieved from reference TRBV28 and TRBJ1-1, is DVKVTQSSRYLVKRTGEKVFLECVQDMDHENMFWYRQDPGLGLRLIYFSYDVKMKEKGDIPEGYSVSREKKERFSLILESASTNQTSMYLCASSLGPSGAAEAFFGQGTRLTVV.

The J gene is TRBJ1-2, the V gene TRBV5-4; unclear D gene. This CDR3 is 15 amino acids long. CDR1 is SGHNT and CDR2 is YYREEE in the germline V gene (reference sequence). The ends were cut back, 2 bases at V and 4 bases at J, with 15 bases in the middle. CDR3 nucleotides: TGTGCCAGCAGCTTTGACCTATCGGTTAGCTATGGCTACACCTTC. Translation gives CASSFDLSVSYGYTF.

A word on this clone: A junction end diverges from the germline sequence, so it may reflect a read error. This chain links TRBV29-1 with TRBJ1-5, with a weak D call TRBD1 (5 bases). This CDR3 comprises 15 residues. Per germline, CDR1 SQVTM and CDR2 ANQGSEA. The CDR3 DNA reads TGCAGCGTTCAAGATTGGGGCGGGAGGAATCAGCCCCAGCATTTT. Residues: CSVQDWGGRNQPQHF.

The rearrangement links TRBV27 to TRBJ2-7, with D possibly being TRBD2 (7 bases). The germline V gene encodes CDR1 MNHEY and CDR2 SMNVEV (reference sequence). V lost 4 bases, J lost 2 bases, and 12 bases lay in between. This CDR3 is built from 14 residues. The CDR3 protein is CASSYREGAYEQYF. The CDR3 coding sequence is TGTGCCAGCAGTTACAGGGAGGGAGCCTACGAGCAGTACTTC.

This sequence joins TRBV7-9 and TRBJ2-1; D is undetermined. The germline gives CDR1 SEHNR, CDR2 FQNEAQ (reference sequence). The V and J ends lost 0 bases and 5 bases respectively, with 11 bases between them. CDR3 size: 15 residues. DNA for the CDR3: TGTGCCAGCAGCTTAGCTTTCTCCCGAGACAATGAGCAGTTCTTC. Encoded protein: CASSLAFSRDNEQFF.

The chain combines TRBV7-9 with TRBJ1-1; D not certain. The CDR3 is made up of 14 amino acids. V lost 5 bases to trimming and J lost 1 base, with 11 bases between them. Germline lookup yields CDR1 SEHNR and CDR2 FQNEAQ (reference sequence). The CDR3 is CASSERPGNTEAFF. The DNA of the CDR3 is TGTGCCAGCAGCGAACGCCCCGGGAACACTGAAGCTTTCTTT.

In nucleotides, the CDR3 is TGTGCCAGCAGCGCCTACGGGGGGGACTACAATGAGCAGTTCTTC. As protein: CASSAYGGDYNEQFF. The genes are TRBV9 and TRBJ2-1, with 8 bases identical to TRBD2. CDR3 size: 15 residues. V lost 3 bases, J lost 3 bases, and 5 bases stayed unmatched. Per the germline V gene, CDR1 is SGDLS and CDR2 is YYNGEE.

In this sample, this clone turned up once. This rearrangement joins TRBV27 to TRBJ2-7; D remains ambiguous. This CDR3 region has 15 residues. Germline CDR1 MNHEY, CDR2 SMNVEV (reference sequence). V lost 2 bases and J 0 bases, leaving 11 bases between the germline ends. Here the CDR3 DNA reads TGTGCCAGCAGTTTAATAGGCCCGAGCTCCTACGAGCAGTACTTC. Translation gives CASSLIGPSSYEQYF.

The CDR3 nucleotides are TGTGCCAGTAGTATTACAGGGGGGCTCAATGAAGCTTTCTTT. Its protein is CASSITGGLNEAFF. This chain links TRBV19 with TRBJ1-1; 8 positions match TRBD1. The CDR3 is 14 residues long. Trimming removed 3 bases from V and 7 bases from J; junction bases left unmatched: 7. CDR1 is LNHDA, CDR2 SQIVND, per germline (reference sequence).